The 30 T cell receptor beta chains below were found in one sample sequenced in a study of blood T cells in healthy people across ages. It was with a sample-barcoded 5' primer and a J-beta primer mix that a second PCR of about 6 to 11 cycles was run. TCRdb fed the 5' RACE reads into MiXCR, producing one record per CDR3 protein. The sample contains about 1.1 million distinct CDR3 sequences, 35% to 40% of which appear only once. The sample comprised blood. Every receptor here comes from a man between 18 and 35 years old in good health.

Concerning this clonotype itself: One junction end does not reproduce the germline sequence, and a read error may be involved. The chain recombines TRBV20-1 with TRBJ2-1, with 9 bases that match TRBD2. The better agreement between TRBJ2-7 and the DNA end casts doubt on the J call. The CDR3 has 14 amino acids. Germline-derived CDR1 and CDR2 are DFQATT and SNEGSKA (reference sequence). The CDR3 reads CSAGDGGGASEQYF. Here the CDR3 DNA reads TGCAGTGCTGGAGACGGCGGGGGGGCCAGTGAGCAGTACTTC.

The chain joins TRBV10-3 to TRBJ1-1; D not resolved. Germline values: CDR1 ENHRY, CDR2 SYGVKD. The CDR3 has 15 amino acids. Trimming took off 2 bases at V and 2 bases at J, with 12 bases between the two ends. CDR3 nucleotides: TGTGCCATCAGTGAGAAGGGAGGAACTAACACTGAAGCTTTCTTT. Translated, it gives CAISEKGGTNTEAFF.

J is TRBJ2-7 and V is TRBV6-2 or TRBV6-3; TRBD2 agrees at 7 bases. Germline CDR1 is MNHEY and CDR2 is SVGEGT. The CDR3 has 15 residues. Trimming at V came to 5 bases and at J to 4 bases, leaving 11 bases not matched to a gene. In DNA, the CDR3 is TGTGCCAGCAGTCTCCTCGGGCTAGCGGTTTACGAGCAGTACTTC. The encoded protein is CASSLLGLAVYEQYF.

This clonotype was seen a few times. The V call is TRBV5-5, the J call TRBJ2-2; tentative D call: TRBD2 (5 bases). Trimming left V 7 bases short and J 2 bases short, with 12 bases between. This CDR3 contains 14 residues. Germline CDR1 and CDR2: SGHKS and YYEKEE (reference sequence). This CDR3 reads CASGLGRNTGELFF. The CDR3 DNA follows: TGTGCCAGCGGGTTGGGGAGAAACACCGGGGAGCTGTTTTTT.

The chain is built from TRBV5-1 and TRBJ1-1, with D perhaps matching TRBD1 (5 bases). In germline, CDR1 is SGHRS, CDR2 YFSETQ. Between the trimmed V and J ends, which lost 4 bases and 6 bases, there was a span of 13 bases. The CDR3 runs to 13 residues. The CDR3 DNA follows: TGCGCCAGCAGCCAGGGACCAGGGTCTGAAGCTTTCTTT. Protein sequence: CASSQGPGSEAFF.

This chain links TRBV7-9 with TRBJ2-2, with D possibly matching TRBD1 (6 bases). The germline V gene encodes CDR1 SEHNR and CDR2 FQNEAQ (reference sequence). This CDR3 has 15 amino acids. V was trimmed by 7 bases and J by 5 bases, leaving 17 bases between them. The CDR3 DNA sequence: TGTGCCAGCACCGATACAGGGAGTGTAACCGGGGAGCTGTTTTTT. This encodes CASTDTGSVTGELFF.

Written as DNA, the CDR3 is TGTGCCAGCAGCGTAGCTGGGACAGCTGGAGATACGCAGTATTTT. It yields the protein CASSVAGTAGDTQYF. The V call is TRBV9, the J call TRBJ2-3; 7 bases align to TRBD1. The CDR3 sequence is 15 residues long. V shed 0 bases and J 5 bases; nucleotides not matched to a gene: 6. Germline V lookup: CDR1 SGDLS, CDR2 YYNGEE.

About this clonotype itself: A junction boundary mismatches the germline segment, possibly from a read error. The chain's CDR3 is CASSQGVGHSYERYF. CDR3 sequence (DNA): TGTGCCAGCAGCCAAGGAGTAGGTCACTCCTACGAGCGGTACTTC. This chain uses TRBV14 with TRBJ2-7; the D is unclear. Germline lookup yields CDR1 SGHDN and CDR2 FVKESK. The CDR3 length is 15 residues.

This clonotype has more than one count but fewer than ten. The gene calls are TRBV28 and TRBJ1-2; possible D gene TRBD1, 5 bases. This CDR3 spans 16 amino acids. The V end was cut by 8 bases, the J end by 8 bases, with 27 bases between. CDR1 and CDR2 (germline): MDHEN, SYDVKM. CDR3 residues: CASLPSGTGIIGGYTF. The CDR3 DNA reads TGTGCCAGCCTACCTTCCGGGACCGGGATAATCGGGGGCTACACCTTC.

The sample holds a few counts of this clonotype. The V call is TRBV29-1, the J call TRBJ2-1; D is unclear. The CDR3 sequence is 17 residues long. The germline gives CDR1 SQVTM, CDR2 ANQGSEA. Trimming left V 0 bases short and J 5 bases short, with 20 bases between. In DNA, the CDR3 is TGCAGCGTTGAAGAAGATTCGGACCTCCCGTCCCACAATGAGCAGTTCTTC. This translates into CSVEEDSDLPSHNEQFF.

The V gene is TRBV5-1, the J gene TRBJ2-6; D remains unclear. The V gene lost 2 bases and the J gene lost 4 bases, with 13 bases spanning the gap. Germline V gives CDR1 SGHRS, CDR2 YFSETQ. CDR3 length: 16 amino acids. DNA of the CDR3: TGCGCCAGCAGCTTAGTATCTGGAACAGGGGCCAACGTCCTGACTTTC. It yields the protein CASSLVSGTGANVLTF.

The chain employs TRBV10-3 and TRBJ2-1, with TRBD1 matching 8 bases. In germline, CDR1 is ENHRY, CDR2 SYGVKD. CDR3 length: 13 residues. V lost 11 bases and J lost 5; bases outside the gene matches: 8. CDR3 sequence: CAVDRGLNNEQFF. The CDR3, as DNA: TGTGCCGTCGACAGGGGCCTCAACAATGAGCAGTTCTTC.

In its sample, this clonotype was seen once. The rearrangement uses TRBV2 and TRBJ2-1; TRBD2 aligns across 10 bases. The CDR3 runs 15 residues. Per the germline V gene, CDR1 is SNHLY and CDR2 is FYNNEI. V was clipped by 3 bases and J by 9 bases; unmatched bases: 8. The CDR3 DNA sequence: TGTGCCAGCAGTGAGAGGCTAGCGGGGGCGGGTGAGCAGTTCTTC. Residues: CASSERLAGAGEQFF.

V usage is TRBV24-1 and J usage is TRBJ2-6, with 8 bases fitting TRBD1. The germline CDR1 and CDR2 sequences are KGHDR and SFDVKD. The CDR3 covers 17 residues. The trim removed 5 bases at V and 0 bases at J, leaving 5 bases unmatched. The CDR3 here is CATSGQGSFSGANVLTF. CDR3 in DNA: TGTGCCACCAGTGGACAGGGGTCCTTCTCTGGGGCCAACGTCCTGACTTTC.

This chain connects TRBV4-3 to TRBJ1-2, with a possible D match to TRBD1 (5 bases). This CDR3 is built from 15 residues. Deletions cut 0 bases from V and 4 bases from J, with 12 bases between. The V gene's germline CDR1 is LGHNA and CDR2 YSLEER. The DNA of the CDR3 is TGCGCCAGCAGCCAAGAATTGGGCCAGGGCTATGGCTACACCTTC. This gives the protein CASSQELGQGYGYTF.

V gene TRBV6-5 combines with J gene TRBJ2-5; 8 nucleotides agree with TRBD1. Germline CDR1 is MNHEY and CDR2 is SVGAGI. The junction had 5 bases not matched to a gene; V was cut back by 0 bases and J by 5 bases. The CDR3 sequence is 15 residues long. CDR3 nucleotides: TGTGCCAGCAGTTACTCCCCGACAGGGGATGAGACCCAGTACTTC. Protein: CASSYSPTGDETQYF.

This clonotype was observed a handful of times. The J gene is TRBJ2-4, the V gene TRBV20-1; D ambiguous. The CDR3 spans 14 residues. V gave up 2 bases and J gave up 7 bases, with 15 bases separating them. The germline V gene has CDR1 DFQATT and CDR2 SNEGSKA (reference sequence). The CDR3, as DNA: TGCAGTGCTAGAATAGGACCCAAAGGCAACATTCAGTACTTC. This gives the protein CSARIGPKGNIQYF.

This sequence joins TRBV7-9 and TRBJ1-4; D is perhaps TRBD1 (5 bases). V was clipped by 3 bases and J by 5 bases, with 10 bases between them. From germline, CDR1 is SEHNR and CDR2 FQNEAQ (reference sequence). This CDR3 spans 14 amino acids. The CDR3 nucleotides read TGTGCCAGCAGCTTCGTGACAGCAAATGAAAAACTGTTTTTT. Its protein product is CASSFVTANEKLFF.

In this sample, this clonotype turned up once. J is TRBJ1-2 and V is TRBV4-2; D perhaps matches TRBD1 (5 bases). Germline assignment: CDR1 LGHNA and CDR2 YNFKEQ. The CDR3 consists of 15 residues. V shed 4 bases and J shed 5 bases, with 17 bases lying between them. CDR3 region: CASSLSRGTLYGYTF. The CDR3 coding sequence is TGTGCCAGCAGCCTGAGCCGGGGGACCTTATATGGCTACACCTTC.

J is TRBJ2-3 and V is TRBV9; maybe TRBD2 (5 bases). The germline V and J ends were trimmed by 0 bases and 5 bases, with 10 bases remaining between them. CDR3 length: 14 amino acids. CDR1 and CDR2 from the germline V gene are SGDLS and YYNGEE. The CDR3 reads CASSVGQRGDTQYF. The CDR3 bases are TGTGCCAGCAGCGTAGGCCAACGGGGAGATACGCAGTATTTT.

This clonotype was counted between two and nine times. The J gene is TRBJ2-3, the V gene TRBV12-3 or TRBV12-4, with 14 bases that match TRBD2. After removal of 6 bases from V and 5 bases from J, the junction contained 13 bases not matched to a gene. This CDR3 is 18 amino acids long. The CDR3 here is CASSKLLGLAGDLDTQYF. The CDR3, as DNA: TGTGCCAGCAGCAAACTCTTGGGACTAGCGGGGGATCTAGATACGCAGTATTTT.

This clonotype was found a few times. V is TRBV20-1 and J is TRBJ2-3; 8 nucleotides match TRBD2. The CDR3 totals 14 residues. Germline V gives CDR1 DFQATT, CDR2 SNEGSKA (reference sequence). V trimming: 5 bases; J trimming: 5 bases; junction bases outside the gene matches: 9. Here the CDR3 reads CSAPQRGWQDTQYF. The CDR3 nucleotides are TGCAGTGCTCCCCAGCGGGGGTGGCAAGATACGCAGTATTTT.

This sequence joins TRBV6-6 and TRBJ2-4, with D perhaps TRBD1 or TRBD2 (5 bases each). The closer fit of TRBJ2-5 to the DNA end suggests the J call may be wrong. The CDR3 contains 13 residues. Germline lookup yields CDR1 MNHNY and CDR2 SVGAGI (reference sequence). The CDR3 DNA is TGTGCCAGCACTGGGGACGGGAAAAAGACCCAGTACTTC. Translation gives CASTGDGKKTQYF.

This clonotype was seen a few times. The rearrangement links TRBV3-1 to TRBJ1-2, with D uncertain. CDR3 length equals 13 residues. In germline, CDR1 is LGHDT, CDR2 YNNKEL (reference sequence). With 5 bases removed from V and 7 bases from J, the gap between germline ends came to 14 bases. The CDR3: CASSERVWGGYTF. CDR3 sequence (DNA): TGTGCCAGCAGCGAACGGGTCTGGGGTGGCTACACCTTC.

This clonotype was counted only a few times. V gene TRBV2 combines with J gene TRBJ2-7; tentatively, D is TRBD1 (5 bases). This CDR3 spans 13 amino acids. Germline CDR1 reads SNHLY; CDR2 reads FYNNEI. Trimming took off 4 bases at V and 7 bases at J, with 14 bases between the two ends. The CDR3 region has the DNA TGTGCCAGCAGTGGGCAGGGTCGTAGTGAGCAGTACTTC. Residues: CASSGQGRSEQYF.

This chain links TRBV10-3 with TRBJ1-5, with D possibly matching TRBD1 (5 bases). CDR1 and CDR2 (germline): ENHRY, SYGVKD. V lost 3 bases and J 1 base, leaving 10 bases between the germline ends. The CDR3 is made up of 15 amino acids. CDR3 loop: CAISDRQGSNQPQHF. CDR3 DNA: TGTGCCATCAGTGATCGGCAGGGAAGCAATCAGCCCCAGCATTTT.

The chain recombines TRBV6-1 with TRBJ2-2; no firm D call. The V gene lost 6 bases and the J gene lost 5 bases, with 19 bases spanning the gap. Germline V gives CDR1 MNHNS, CDR2 SASEGT. The CDR3 has 16 amino acids. The DNA of the CDR3 is TGTGCCAGCAGGAAGTTGACCGAATTAGGGACCGGGGAGCTGTTTTTT. Its protein is CASRKLTELGTGELFF.

A few counts support this clonotype. V usage is TRBV6-2 or TRBV6-3 and J usage is TRBJ1-4; no reliable D call. CDR1 and CDR2 (germline): MNHEY, SVGEGT. The CDR3 extends over 14 amino acids. V was trimmed by 6 bases and J by 8 bases, leaving 16 bases between them. CDR3: CASSYDTDGEKLFF. In DNA, the CDR3 is TGTGCCAGCAGCTATGACACCGACGGCGAAAAACTGTTTTTT.

This clonotype was observed a few times. The chain recombines TRBV20-1 with TRBJ2-7; TRBD1 is a possible D gene (5 bases). CDR1 and CDR2 (germline): DFQATT, SNEGSKA (reference sequence). The CDR3 has 13 residues. The V gene lost 3 bases and the J gene lost 2 bases, with 11 bases spanning the gap. The CDR3 loop reads CSASPRATYEQYF. CDR3 DNA sequence: TGCAGTGCTAGTCCCAGGGCAACCTACGAGCAGTACTTC.

This chain joins TRBV30 and TRBJ1-5; unclear D gene. The CDR3 length is 15 residues. From germline, CDR1 is GTSNPN and CDR2 SVGIG (reference sequence). V was pared by 0 bases and J by 4 bases, with 13 bases between. This CDR3 is CAWSVFPGPNQPQHF. The CDR3 nucleotides read TGTGCCTGGAGTGTATTTCCCGGCCCGAATCAGCCCCAGCATTTT.